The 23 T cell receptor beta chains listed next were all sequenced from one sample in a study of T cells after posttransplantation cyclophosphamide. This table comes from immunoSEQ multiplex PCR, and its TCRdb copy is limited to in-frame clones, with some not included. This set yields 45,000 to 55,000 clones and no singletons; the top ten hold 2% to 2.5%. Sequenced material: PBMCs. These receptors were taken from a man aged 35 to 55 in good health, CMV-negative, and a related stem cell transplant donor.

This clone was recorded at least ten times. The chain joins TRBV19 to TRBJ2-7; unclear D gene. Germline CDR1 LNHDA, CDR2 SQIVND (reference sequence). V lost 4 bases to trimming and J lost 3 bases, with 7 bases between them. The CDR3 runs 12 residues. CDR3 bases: TGTGCCAGTAGTAAAAGAGGCTACGAGCAGTACTTC. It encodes CASSKRGYEQYF.

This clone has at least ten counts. The CDR3, as DNA: TGTGCCAGCAGCTCCCTACAGGGGACCGGGGAGCTGTTTTTT. Its protein is CASSSLQGTGELFF. The genes are TRBV7-8 and TRBJ2-2, with 7 bases matching TRBD1. CDR1 is SGHVS and CDR2 is FQNEAQ in the germline V gene. J was trimmed by 5 bases and V by 4 bases; bases with no gene match: 4. The CDR3 contains 14 residues. The full variable domain, rest sourced from reference TRBV7-8 and TRBJ2-2, is GAGVSQSPRYKVAKRGQDVALRCDPISGHVSLFWYQQALGQGPEFLTYFQNEAQLDKSGLPSDRFFAERPEGSVSTLKIQRTQQEDSAVYLCASSSLQGTGELFFGEGSRLTVL.

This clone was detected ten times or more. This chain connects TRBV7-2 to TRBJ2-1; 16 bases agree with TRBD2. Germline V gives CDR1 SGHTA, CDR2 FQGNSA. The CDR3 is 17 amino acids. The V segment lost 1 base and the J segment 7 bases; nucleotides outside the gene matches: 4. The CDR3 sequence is CASSLEGTSGRVNEQFF. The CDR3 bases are TGTGCCAGCAGCTTAGAAGGGACTAGCGGGAGGGTAAATGAGCAGTTCTTC.

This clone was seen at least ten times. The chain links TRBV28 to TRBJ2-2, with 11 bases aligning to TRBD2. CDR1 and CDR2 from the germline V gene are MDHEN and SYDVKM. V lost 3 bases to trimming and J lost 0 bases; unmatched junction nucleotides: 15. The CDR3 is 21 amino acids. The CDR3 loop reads CASSFPYGTSGILANTGELFF. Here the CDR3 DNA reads TGTGCCAGCAGTTTTCCCTACGGGACTAGCGGAATCCTAGCGAACACCGGGGAGCTGTTTTTT.

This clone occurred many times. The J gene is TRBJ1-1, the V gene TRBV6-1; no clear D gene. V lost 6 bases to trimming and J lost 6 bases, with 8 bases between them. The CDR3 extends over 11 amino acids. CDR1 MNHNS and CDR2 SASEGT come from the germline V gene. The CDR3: CASRIGAEAFF. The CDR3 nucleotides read TGTGCCAGCAGAATCGGGGCTGAAGCTTTCTTT.

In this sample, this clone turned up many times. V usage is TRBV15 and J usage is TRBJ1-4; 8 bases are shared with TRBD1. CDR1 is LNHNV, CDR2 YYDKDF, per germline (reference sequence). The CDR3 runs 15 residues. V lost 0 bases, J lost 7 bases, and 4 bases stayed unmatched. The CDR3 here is CATSRDQGAGEKLFF. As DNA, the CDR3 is TGTGCCACCAGCAGAGATCAGGGGGCGGGTGAAAAACTGTTTTTT.

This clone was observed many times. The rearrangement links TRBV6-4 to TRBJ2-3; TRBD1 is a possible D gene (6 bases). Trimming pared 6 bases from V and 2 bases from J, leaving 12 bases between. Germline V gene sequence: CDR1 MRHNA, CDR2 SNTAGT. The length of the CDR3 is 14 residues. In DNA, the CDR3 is TGTGCCAGCAGAGAAACAGGGTCCACAGATACGCAGTATTTT. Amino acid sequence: CASRETGSTDTQYF.

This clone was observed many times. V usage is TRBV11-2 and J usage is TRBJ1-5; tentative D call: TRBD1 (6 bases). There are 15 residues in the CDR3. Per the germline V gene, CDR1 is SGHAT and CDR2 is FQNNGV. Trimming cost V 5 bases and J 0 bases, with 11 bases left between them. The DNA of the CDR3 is TGTGCCAGCAGCACACAGGGAGATAGCAATCAGCCCCAGCATTTT. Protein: CASSTQGDSNQPQHF.

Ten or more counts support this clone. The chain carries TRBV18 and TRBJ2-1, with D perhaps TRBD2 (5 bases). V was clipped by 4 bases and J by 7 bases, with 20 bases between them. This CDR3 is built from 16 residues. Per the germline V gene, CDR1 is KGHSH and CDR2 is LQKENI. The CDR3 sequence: CASSQSGMGVGNEQFF. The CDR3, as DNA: TGTGCCAGCTCACAGAGTGGTATGGGAGTAGGTAATGAGCAGTTCTTC.

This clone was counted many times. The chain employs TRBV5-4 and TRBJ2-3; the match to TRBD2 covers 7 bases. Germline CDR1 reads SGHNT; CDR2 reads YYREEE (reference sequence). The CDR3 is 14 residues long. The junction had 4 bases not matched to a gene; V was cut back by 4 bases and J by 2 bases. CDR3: CASSREAVTDTQYF. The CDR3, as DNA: TGTGCCAGCAGCCGGGAGGCGGTCACAGATACGCAGTATTTT.

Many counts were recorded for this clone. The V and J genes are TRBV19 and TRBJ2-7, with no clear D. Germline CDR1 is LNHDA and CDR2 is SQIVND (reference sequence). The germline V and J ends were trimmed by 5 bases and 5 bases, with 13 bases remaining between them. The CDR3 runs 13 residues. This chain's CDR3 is CASSFQVSNEQYF. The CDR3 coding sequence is TGTGCCAGTAGTTTTCAGGTTTCCAACGAGCAGTACTTC.

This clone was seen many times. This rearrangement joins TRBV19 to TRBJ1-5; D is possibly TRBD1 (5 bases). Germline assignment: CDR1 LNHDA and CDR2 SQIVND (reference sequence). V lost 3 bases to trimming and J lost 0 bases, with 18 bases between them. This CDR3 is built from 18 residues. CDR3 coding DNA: TGTGCCAGTAGTATCACTCCCCAGGGCACCTATAGCAATCAGCCCCAGCATTTT. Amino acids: CASSITPQGTYSNQPQHF.

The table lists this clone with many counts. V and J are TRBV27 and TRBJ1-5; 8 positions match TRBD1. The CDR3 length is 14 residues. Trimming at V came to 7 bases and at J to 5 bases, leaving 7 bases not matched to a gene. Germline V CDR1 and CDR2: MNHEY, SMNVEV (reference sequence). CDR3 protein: CASKSGTGYQPQHF. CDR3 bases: TGTGCCAGCAAGTCCGGGACAGGATATCAGCCCCAGCATTTT.

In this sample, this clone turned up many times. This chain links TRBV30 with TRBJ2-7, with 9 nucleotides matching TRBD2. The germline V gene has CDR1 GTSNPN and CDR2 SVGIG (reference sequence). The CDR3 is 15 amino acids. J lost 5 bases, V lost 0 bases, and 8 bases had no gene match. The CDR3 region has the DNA TGTGCCTGGAGTGTACGAAAACTAGCGGGCAACGAGCAGTACTTC. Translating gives CAWSVRKLAGNEQYF.

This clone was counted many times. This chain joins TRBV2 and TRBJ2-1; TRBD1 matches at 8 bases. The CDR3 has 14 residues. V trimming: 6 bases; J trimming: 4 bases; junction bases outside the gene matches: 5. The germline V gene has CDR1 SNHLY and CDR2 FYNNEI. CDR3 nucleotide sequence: TGTGCCAGCAGCGGACAGGGTGGGTACAATGAGCAGTTCTTC. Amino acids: CASSGQGGYNEQFF.

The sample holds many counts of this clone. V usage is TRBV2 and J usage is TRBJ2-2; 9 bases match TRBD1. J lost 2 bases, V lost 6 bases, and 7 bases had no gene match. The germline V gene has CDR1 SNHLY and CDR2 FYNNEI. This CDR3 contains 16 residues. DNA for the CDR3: TGTGCCAGCAGAGGACGGGACAGGGAAAACACCGGGGAGCTGTTTTTT. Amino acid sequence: CASRGRDRENTGELFF. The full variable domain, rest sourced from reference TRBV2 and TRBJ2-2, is EPEVTQTPSHQVTQMGQEVILRCVPISNHLYFYWYRQILGQKVEFLVSFYNNEISEKSEIFDDQFSVERPDGSNFTLKIRSTKLEDSAMYFCASRGRDRENTGELFFGEGSRLTVL.

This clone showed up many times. CDR3 sequence reads: CASSQFVQGYEQYF. CDR3 DNA: TGCGCCAGCAGCCAATTCGTACAGGGCTACGAGCAGTACTTC. The chain carries TRBV4-3 and TRBJ2-7; tentatively, D is TRBD1 (6 bases). The CDR3 spans 14 residues. Trimming took 2 bases from V and 3 from J, leaving 11 bases between them. In germline, CDR1 is LGHNA, CDR2 YSLEER.

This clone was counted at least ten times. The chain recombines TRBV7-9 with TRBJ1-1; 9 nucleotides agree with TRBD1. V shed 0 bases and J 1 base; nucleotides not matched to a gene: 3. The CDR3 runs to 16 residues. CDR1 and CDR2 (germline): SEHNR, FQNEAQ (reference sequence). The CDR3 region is CASSLARGQGNTEAFF. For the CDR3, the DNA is TGTGCCAGCAGCTTAGCGCGGGGACAGGGGAACACTGAAGCTTTCTTT.

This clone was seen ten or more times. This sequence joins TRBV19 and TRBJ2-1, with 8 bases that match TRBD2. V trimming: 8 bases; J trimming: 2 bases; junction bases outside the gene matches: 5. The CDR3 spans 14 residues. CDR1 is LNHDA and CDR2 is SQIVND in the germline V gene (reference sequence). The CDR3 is CASQKRGTYNEQFF. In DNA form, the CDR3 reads TGTGCCAGTCAAAAGCGGGGGACCTACAATGAGCAGTTCTTC.

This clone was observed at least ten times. CDR3 sequence: CASMPGTGNTGELFF. The CDR3 DNA follows: TGTGCCAGCATGCCGGGGACAGGGAACACCGGGGAGCTGTTTTTT. J is TRBJ2-2 and V is TRBV6-5; 8 bases match TRBD1. CDR1 is MNHEY, CDR2 SVGAGI, per germline. V lost 7 bases, J lost 1 base, and 5 bases stayed unmatched. The CDR3 loop spans 15 amino acids.

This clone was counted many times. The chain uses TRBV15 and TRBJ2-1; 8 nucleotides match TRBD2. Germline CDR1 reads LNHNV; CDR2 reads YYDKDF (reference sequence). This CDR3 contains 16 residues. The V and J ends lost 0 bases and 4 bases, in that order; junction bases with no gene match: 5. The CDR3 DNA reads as TGTGCCACCAGCAGAGATCAGAGCGGGAGTTACAATGAGCAGTTCTTC. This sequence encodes CATSRDQSGSYNEQFF.

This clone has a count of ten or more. The CDR3 here is CASSYSNRRTTEAFF. CDR3 in DNA: TGTGCCAGCAGTTACTCGAACAGGCGCACGACTGAAGCTTTCTTT. V usage is TRBV6-5 and J usage is TRBJ1-1; D might be TRBD1 (5 bases). CDR1 and CDR2 (germline): MNHEY, SVGAGI. CDR3 size: 15 residues. Trimming shortened V by 0 bases and J by 5 bases, and 13 bases separated the two germline ends.

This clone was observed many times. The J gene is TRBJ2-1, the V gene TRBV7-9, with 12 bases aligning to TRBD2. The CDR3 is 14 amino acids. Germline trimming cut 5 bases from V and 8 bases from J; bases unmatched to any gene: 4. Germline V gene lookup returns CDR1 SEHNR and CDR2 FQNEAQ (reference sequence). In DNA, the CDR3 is TGTGCCAGCAGCCGGACTAGCGGGATGTATGAGCAGTTCTTC. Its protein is CASSRTSGMYEQFF.